The TCR beta chain under discussion was sequenced for a study of blood T cell repertoires in COVID-19. The germline V gene encodes CDR1 LGHNA and CDR2 YNFKEQ. The CDR3 consists of 17 residues. V lost 1 base, J lost 1 base, and 6 bases stayed unmatched. Per the original methods: The authors estimated nucleated cell counts from reference gene primer amplification. Assay used: immunoSEQ multiplex PCR; TCRdb lists only in-frame clones, some missing. D and trimming were read from the DNA, whereas the V and J calls and clone size are those reported in that table. Seen here are roughly 250,000 clones, about 68% observed once, and the top ten hold about 3.5%.

Sample: peripheral blood. The sequence was obtained from a woman older than 75 with acute or convalescent COVID-19. The chain links TRBV4-2 to TRBJ2-1, with 8 bases identical to TRBD2. CDR3 amino acids: CASSQALAGLSYNEQFF. The CDR3 nucleotides read TGTGCCAGCAGCCAAGCTTTAGCGGGATTGTCCTACAATGAGCAGTTCTTC.